Relative to its sample, the clone carrying this T cell receptor beta chain is medium-sized. Its antigen is as yet unknown. All unsorted peripheral T cells were captured because whole blood was used without fractionation. Peripheral blood, roughly 2.5 ml, was drawn for RNA extraction. The data were taken from a study of HIV-infected patients and healthy controls. Around 0.5 ug RNA was reverse transcribed with alpha and beta constant-region primers. Alpha and beta chain libraries were made separately by chain-specific third strand synthesis with multiplexing indices. TCRdb recomputed calls from the 5' RACE reads with MiXCR, one row per CDR3 protein. The repertoire holds under 20,000 distinct CDR3 sequences, with around 9.1% as singletons. Study-level points and caveats: MAIT alpha-chain CDR3s were frequent in healthy controls, depleted in HIV+.

Germline CDR1 and CDR2: MNHEY and SVGAGI. The V end lost 2 bases, the J end lost 4 bases, and 14 bases lay between the germline ends. The CDR3 loop spans 15 amino acids. This receptor was obtained from an adult in good health. This chain connects TRBV6-5 to TRBJ1-1; D might be TRBD1 (5 bases). Sequenced material: blood. The CDR3 loop reads CASSYAAGGSTEAFF. CDR3 coding DNA: TGTGCCAGCAGTTACGCCGCCGGGGGGAGCACTGAAGCTTTCTTT.